This T cell receptor (beta chain) was sequenced for a study of CD8 T cells in ankylosing spondylitis. General observations from the study: Disease-linked clones were CD8+ and relatively rare in peripheral blood. One TCR beta motif, made up of under ten highly homologous variants, appeared characteristic of ankylosing spondylitis blood. Several of the motif variants were reported before in synovial fluid and blood from reactive arthritis.

The authors made TCR beta libraries by quantitative 5'-RACE with molecular barcodes. Each CDR3 protein gets one entry after TCRdb re-called the 5' RACE reads with MiXCR. Among a few hundred thousand distinct CDR3 sequences listed, 20% to 25% were seen once. Concerning this clonotype itself: Antigen specificity is unknown.

V shed 5 bases and J shed 0 bases, with 11 bases lying between them. In germline, CDR1 is KGHDR, CDR2 SFDVKD. This CDR3 region has 15 residues. The receptor was derived from a male donor with ankylosing spondylitis. This chain joins TRBV24-1 and TRBJ2-3; D is unresolved. The sequencing input was blood, either unsorted or a sorted T cell fraction (not recorded which). CDR3: CATSASLGSTDTQYF. Here the CDR3 DNA reads TGTGCCACCAGTGCCTCGCTGGGGAGCACAGATACGCAGTATTTT.